Following are 15 T cell receptor beta chains from one sample sequenced in a study of CD8 T cells in ankylosing spondylitis. Each CDR3 protein gets one entry after TCRdb re-called the 5' RACE reads with MiXCR. The table has some 150,000 distinct CDR3 sequences, 9.5% to 12% seen once. Specimen: blood, either unsorted or a sorted T cell fraction (not recorded which). Source of these receptors: a female donor with ankylosing spondylitis or in good health (not recorded which).

This clonotype was seen many times. The genes are TRBV24-1 and TRBJ2-2; a possible D gene is TRBD2 (6 bases). This CDR3 contains 14 residues. The germline V and J ends were trimmed by 11 bases and 2 bases, with 14 bases remaining between them. Germline values: CDR1 KGHDR, CDR2 SFDVKD. The CDR3 DNA reads as TGTGCCAGCCGGGACTCCCTTAACACCGGGGAGCTGTTTTTT. Encoded protein: CASRDSLNTGELFF.

The chain couples TRBV11-3 to TRBJ2-1, with D uncertain. This CDR3 has 15 amino acids. The germline V gene encodes CDR1 SGHNT and CDR2 YENEEA. With 0 bases removed from V and 10 bases from J, the gap between germline ends came to 16 bases. In DNA, the CDR3 is TGTGCCAGCAGCTTAGATCTTCCCTGGATAGGGGAGCAGTTCTTC. Its translation is CASSLDLPWIGEQFF.

This clonotype was counted ten times or more. V and J are TRBV7-9 and TRBJ1-5; D call uncertain. The V end was cut by 7 bases, the J end by 7 bases, with 11 bases between. Germline CDR1 reads SEHNR; CDR2 reads FQNEAQ (reference sequence). The CDR3 loop spans 12 amino acids. CDR3 coding DNA: TGTGCCAGCATCTCCCGCGGCCAGCCCCAGCATTTT. It specifies CASISRGQPQHF.

This clonotype was picked up many times. This rearrangement joins TRBV7-2 to TRBJ2-3; TRBD2 matches 9 bases. V shed 5 bases, J shed 4 bases, and the junction held 7 bases outside the gene matches. This CDR3 spans 15 amino acids. Germline V CDR1 and CDR2: SGHTA, FQGNSA. The CDR3: CASSGPVAGADTQYF. In nucleotides, the CDR3 is TGTGCCAGCAGCGGACCTGTAGCGGGAGCAGATACGCAGTATTTT.

This clonotype was counted ten times or more. The CDR3 coding sequence is TGTGCCAGCAGCTTAGCGGTGGGTCGGGGGATCGAGCAGTACTTC. This gives the protein CASSLAVGRGIEQYF. The rearrangement links TRBV7-9 to TRBJ2-7; tentative D call: TRBD2 (6 bases). The V end lost 0 bases, the J end lost 6 bases, and 15 bases lay between the germline ends. This CDR3 has 15 amino acids. Per the germline V gene, CDR1 is SEHNR and CDR2 is FQNEAQ (reference sequence).

In its sample, this clonotype was seen a few times. J is TRBJ2-1 and V is TRBV15; D may be TRBD2 (6 bases). The CDR3 covers 15 residues. V was cut by 0 bases and J by 3 bases, with 9 bases left in between. The germline gives CDR1 LNHNV, CDR2 YYDKDF (reference sequence). CDR3 region: CATSREDGSYNEQFF. In DNA form, the CDR3 reads TGTGCCACCAGCAGAGAGGACGGGAGCTACAATGAGCAGTTCTTC.

This clonotype came up many times. The chain combines TRBV11-3 with TRBJ2-2; a weak D match, TRBD1 (6 bases). Trimming took 5 bases from V and 5 from J, leaving 12 bases between them. CDR1 is SGHNT, CDR2 YENEEA, per germline. The CDR3 extends over 14 amino acids. CDR3 sequence (DNA): TGTGCCAGCAGCAAGGAGACAGGTACCGGGGAGCTGTTTTTT. Amino acid sequence: CASSKETGTGELFF.

This clonotype has only one observation. The V call is TRBV4-2, the J call TRBJ1-5; no definite D call. V lost 6 bases, J lost 5 bases, and 11 bases lay in between. CDR3 size: 13 residues. The germline V gene has CDR1 LGHNA and CDR2 YNFKEQ. CDR3 bases: TGTGCCAGCAGTGGGGAGCCTGATCAGCCCCAGCATTTT. The encoded protein is CASSGEPDQPQHF.

This clonotype appeared many times. The V call is TRBV7-9, the J call TRBJ1-5; D gene unclear. Germline V gene lookup returns CDR1 SEHNR and CDR2 FQNEAQ (reference sequence). With 7 bases removed from V and 5 bases from J, the gap between germline ends came to 18 bases. The CDR3 sequence is 15 residues long. The CDR3 nucleotides read TGTGCCAGCACTCCCACGGGCAACTCGGATCAGCCCCAGCATTTT. It yields the protein CASTPTGNSDQPQHF.

This clonotype appeared many times. The rearrangement uses TRBV11-2 and TRBJ2-1, with D hard to call. Between the trimmed V and J ends, which lost 2 bases and 2 bases, there was a span of 4 bases. The CDR3 is 13 amino acids. CDR1 is SGHAT and CDR2 is FQNNGV in the germline V gene. The CDR3 nucleotides read TGTGCCAGCAGCTTAACGGCCTACAATGAGCAGTTCTTC. It encodes CASSLTAYNEQFF.

With respect to this clonotype: A much larger clone sits a single nucleotide away, making a read error possible. This chain connects TRBV2 to TRBJ2-1, with 11 bases that match TRBD2. The CDR3 is 16 amino acids. The junction had 4 bases not matched to a gene; V was cut back by 6 bases and J by 0 bases. Germline CDR1 is SNHLY and CDR2 is FYNNEI. CDR3 region: CASRKGLAASYNEQFF. CDR3 sequence (DNA): TGTGCCAGCAGAAAGGGACTAGCGGCCTCCTACAATGAGCAGTTCTTC.

The table lists this clonotype with many counts. The rearrangement links TRBV5-1 to TRBJ1-4, with D uncertain. Germline loops: CDR1 SGHRS, CDR2 YFSETQ. V lost 9 bases, J lost 0 bases, and 12 bases lay in between. The CDR3 length is 14 residues. DNA of the CDR3: TGCGCCACATCGACCGGGTCAACTAATGAAAAACTGTTTTTT. Residues: CATSTGSTNEKLFF.

This clonotype has a count of ten or more. The genes are TRBV7-9 and TRBJ1-2, with D hard to call. V was clipped by 1 base and J by 5 bases, with 8 bases between them. This CDR3 region has 13 residues. CDR1 and CDR2 (germline): SEHNR, FQNEAQ (reference sequence). CDR3 loop: CASSLVGRYGYTF. For the CDR3, the DNA is TGTGCCAGCAGCTTAGTAGGGAGGTATGGCTACACCTTC.

With regard to this clonotype: The CDR3 ends on some other residue instead of the conserved phenylalanine or tryptophan, so this is likely a read error. The chain links TRBV9 to TRBJ1-4; D possibly corresponds to TRBD1 (6 bases). The CDR3 consists of 14 residues. Looked up from germline, CDR1 is SGDLS and CDR2 is YYNGEE. Trimming removed 4 bases at V and 4 bases at J, with 11 bases between. The CDR3: CASSRGTLNEKLFV. CDR3 nucleotides: TGTGCCAGCAGCCGGGGGACACTTAATGAAAAACTGTTTGTT.

This clonotype was seen repeatedly, ten times or more. The chain carries TRBV7-9 and TRBJ1-1; D is undetermined. The CDR3 sequence is 14 residues long. Germline V gene lookup returns CDR1 SEHNR and CDR2 FQNEAQ (reference sequence). The V gene lost 1 base and the J gene lost 5 bases, with 11 bases spanning the gap. The CDR3 sequence: CASSLVFSGTEAFF. The CDR3 bases are TGTGCCAGCAGCTTAGTCTTCTCGGGGACTGAAGCTTTCTTT.